This T cell receptor beta chain was obtained from a study of memory B cells and T cells in multiple sclerosis. Study observations and caveats: Clone-set sizes differed between compartments, so shared clonotype counts needed normalization.

As for this clone: Its target is unknown.

The CDR3 totals 15 residues. Deletions cut 3 bases from V and 7 bases from J, with 17 bases between. CDR1 is SGDLS, CDR2 YYNGEE, per germline. Here immunoSEQ multiplex PCR was the method, and the copy in TCRdb shows in-frame clones only, minus some. The sample has about 32,000 clones, approximately 85% seen once. Separate sequencing covered autoproliferating (CFSE-dim) and non-proliferating (CFSE-high) T cells from stimulus-free culture. Cultures began with 5x10^7 CFSE-labeled PBMCs, unstimulated for 6 to 7 days, with replicate wells pooled. Without exogenous stimuli, 0.4 to 0.6 uM CFSE-labeled PBMCs were cultured serum-free.

The gene calls are TRBV9 and TRBJ2-1; D possibly matches TRBD1 or TRBD2 (5 bases each). The sequenced sample was PBMCs from blood kept in culture. The sequence came from a human donor with multiple sclerosis. CDR3 DNA: TGTGCCAGCAGCGCTGGGACGTTAGGGGCTAATGAGCAGTTCTTC. It translates to CASSAGTLGANEQFF.